These 23 T cell receptor beta chains were all obtained from the same sample, sequenced in a study of T cell responses to AZD1222 COVID-19 vaccine. Assay: immunoSEQ multiplex PCR; the TCRdb copy retains only in-frame clones and omits some. The sample includes approximately 210,000 clones, 94% seen only once; the top ten take around 1.7%. Sequencing was performed on peripheral blood, taken 28 days after the second dose of the MenACWY control vaccine. Receptors originate from an adult who received the MenACWY meningococcal vaccine as a control.

The chain employs TRBV27 and TRBJ2-7; the match to TRBD2 covers 9 bases. The V gene end was trimmed by 3 bases and the J gene end by 3 bases; junction bases not matched to a gene: 6. This CDR3 is 15 amino acids long. The germline V gene encodes CDR1 MNHEY and CDR2 SMNVEV (reference sequence). The CDR3: CASSLGAGGHYEQYF. The CDR3 DNA follows: TGTGCCAGCAGTTTGGGGGCGGGGGGGCACTACGAGCAGTACTTC.

The rearrangement links TRBV27 to TRBJ2-4; TRBD1 agrees at 11 bases. Germline V lookup: CDR1 MNHEY, CDR2 SMNVEV (reference sequence). Trimming took 1 base from V and 4 from J; bases not matched to a gene: 6. The CDR3 loop spans 17 amino acids. The CDR3 DNA follows: TGTGCCAGCAGTTTATGGGGGACAGGGGGGATGAAAAACATTCAGTACTTC. This gives the protein CASSLWGTGGMKNIQYF.

The chain employs TRBV3-1 (or the pseudogene TRBV3-2) and TRBJ1-4, with D uncertain. CDR1 LGHDT and CDR2 YNNKEL come from the germline V gene (reference sequence). The CDR3 extends over 15 amino acids. Between the trimmed V and J ends, which lost 3 bases and 0 bases, there was a span of 8 bases. The CDR3 loop is CASSQGAATNEKLFF. The CDR3 nucleotides read TGTGCCAGCAGCCAGGGAGCGGCAACTAATGAAAAACTGTTTTTT.

The chain joins TRBV6-5 to TRBJ2-7; a possible D gene is TRBD2 (5 bases). The CDR3 loop spans 14 amino acids. V shed 8 bases and J shed 4 bases, with 18 bases lying between them. Germline V gives CDR1 MNHEY, CDR2 SVGAGI. This chain's CDR3 is CASGAAAASYEQYF. CDR3 in DNA: TGTGCCAGCGGAGCGGCGGCAGCCTCATACGAGCAGTACTTC.

The V gene is TRBV14, the J gene TRBJ1-5; D is unresolved. Germline V gene data show CDR1 as SGHDN and CDR2 as FVKESK. This CDR3 comprises 12 residues. Trimming took 4 bases from V and 3 from J, leaving 4 bases between them. The CDR3 region has the DNA TGTGCCAGCAGCCGGCCCAATCAGCCCCAGCATTTT. Amino acid sequence: CASSRPNQPQHF.

The V gene is TRBV27, the J gene TRBJ1-2, with a tentative D call TRBD1 (5 bases). The CDR3 contains 15 residues. Germline loops: CDR1 MNHEY, CDR2 SMNVEV (reference sequence). The germline V and J ends were trimmed by 7 bases and 2 bases, with 17 bases remaining between them. CDR3 residues: CASKRWSDKNYGYTF. For the CDR3, the DNA is TGTGCCAGCAAAAGGTGGTCGGACAAGAACTATGGCTACACCTTC.

The V and J genes are TRBV27 and TRBJ1-1; D is uncertain. V gave up 2 bases and J gave up 1 base, with 5 bases separating them. Germline values: CDR1 MNHEY, CDR2 SMNVEV (reference sequence). This CDR3 region has 13 residues. CDR3 DNA: TGTGCCAGCAGTTTAACGAGGAACACTGAAGCTTTCTTT. Its protein is CASSLTRNTEAFF.

The table lists this clone with a count of one. The CDR3 DNA follows: TGTGCCAGCAGCGTAGTAGCGGCCAACACCGGGGAGCTGTTTTTT. Translation gives CASSVVAANTGELFF. The chain combines TRBV9 with TRBJ2-2; tentative D call: TRBD2 (6 bases). CDR3 length: 15 amino acids. Trimming stripped 0 bases from V and 2 bases from J, with 8 bases between. Germline V gives CDR1 SGDLS, CDR2 YYNGEE. The whole variable domain, remainder taken from reference TRBV9 and TRBJ2-2, is DSGVTQTPKHLITATGQRVTLRCSPRSGDLSVYWYQQSLDQGLQFLIQYYNGEERAKGNILERFSAQQFPDLHSELNLSSLELGDSALYFCASSVVAANTGELFFGEGSRLTVL.

Remarks on this clone: An end of the junction differs from the germline gene, which may be a read error. The V gene is TRBV30, the J gene TRBJ1-2, with D unclear. CDR3 length equals 10 residues. Germline loops: CDR1 GTSNPN, CDR2 SVGIG (reference sequence). The CDR3 sequence is CAWGVVGYTF. The CDR3, as DNA: TGTGCCTGGGGTGTTGTTGGCTACACCTTC. Looking up the rest from reference TRBV30 and TRBJ1-2 gives the full variable domain: SQTIHQWPATLVQPVGSPLSLECTVEGTSNPNLYWYRQAAGRGLQLLFYSVGIGQISSEVPQNLSASRPQDRQFILSSKKLLLSDSGFYLCAWGVVGYTFGSGTRLTVV.

This clone appeared a single time. CDR3 nucleotide sequence: TGTGCCAGCAGCTTATCTGGGCAGGGTACCGATACGCAGTATTTT. Translating it yields CASSLSGQGTDTQYF. The gene calls are TRBV7-2 and TRBJ2-3, with D perhaps TRBD1 (5 bases). CDR1 and CDR2 (germline): SGHTA, FQGNSA. V was clipped by 2 bases and J by 6 bases, with 15 bases between them. There are 15 residues in the CDR3.

J is TRBJ1-6 and V is TRBV19, with 7 bases fitting TRBD1. The junction had 10 bases not matched to a gene; V was cut back by 5 bases and J by 0 bases. CDR3 length equals 18 residues. From germline, CDR1 is LNHDA and CDR2 SQIVND (reference sequence). CDR3 sequence (DNA): TGTGCCAGTAGTCCTCAGGGACAGCTAAGCTCCTATAATTCACCCCTCCACTTT. The encoded protein is CASSPQGQLSSYNSPLHF.

The rearrangement links TRBV6-6 to TRBJ1-3; maybe TRBD1 (5 bases). This CDR3 region has 11 residues. V lost 6 bases and J lost 10, with 10 bases in between. Germline loops: CDR1 MNHNY, CDR2 SVGAGI (reference sequence). The CDR3 nucleotides are TGTGCCAGCAGCCAAGGGGTGACCATATATTTT. Amino acid sequence: CASSQGVTIYF.

The V gene is TRBV6-5, the J gene TRBJ1-4; D is unclear. V was shortened by 7 bases and J by 4 bases, with 10 bases between the two germline ends. The CDR3 sequence is 13 residues long. CDR1 and CDR2 from the germline V gene are MNHEY and SVGAGI. CDR3 loop: CASMGGLNEKLFF. Written as DNA, the CDR3 is TGTGCCAGCATGGGAGGCCTTAATGAAAAACTGTTTTTT.

The J gene is TRBJ1-1, the V gene TRBV6-5, with 9 bases identical to TRBD1. CDR1 and CDR2 (germline): MNHEY, SVGAGI. After removal of 2 bases from V and 5 bases from J, the junction contained 0 bases not matched to a gene. The CDR3 totals 13 residues. The CDR3: CASSYGTGTEAFF. The CDR3 nucleotides are TGTGCCAGCAGTTACGGGACAGGGACTGAAGCTTTCTTT.

V gene TRBV28 combines with J gene TRBJ2-2; D ambiguous. The CDR3 extends over 15 amino acids. V dropped 6 bases and J dropped 4 bases, with 15 bases sitting between them. Germline lookup yields CDR1 MDHEN and CDR2 SYDVKM. The CDR3 bases are TGTGCCAGCAGAATTATGGGCACGGCCACCGGGGAGCTGTTTTTT. Translated, it gives CASRIMGTATGELFF. Drawing the rest from reference TRBV28 and TRBJ2-2, the complete variable domain is DVKVTQSSRYLVKRTGEKVFLECVQDMDHENMFWYRQDPGLGLRLIYFSYDVKMKEKGDIPEGYSVSREKKERFSLILESASTNQTSMYLCASRIMGTATGELFFGEGSRLTVL.

V is TRBV27 and J is TRBJ2-7; the D call may be TRBD1 or TRBD2 (5 bases each). V was trimmed by 5 bases and J by 1 base, leaving 15 bases between them. The V gene's germline CDR1 is MNHEY and CDR2 SMNVEV (reference sequence). The CDR3 consists of 15 residues. The CDR3 reads CASSPPGTGSYEQYF. CDR3 bases: TGTGCCAGCAGTCCCCCCGGGACCGGTTCCTACGAGCAGTACTTC.

The J gene is TRBJ1-2, the V gene TRBV13, with 8 bases identical to TRBD1. V lost 5 bases, J lost 3 bases, and 5 bases stayed unmatched. The germline V gene encodes CDR1 PRHDT and CDR2 FYEKMQ (reference sequence). There are 14 residues in the CDR3. CDR3 sequence: CASSRTGGDYGYTF. The DNA for the CDR3 is TGTGCCAGCAGCCGAACAGGGGGGGACTATGGCTACACCTTC. Full variable domain (missing parts from reference TRBV13 and TRBJ1-2): AAGVIQSPRHLIKEKRETATLKCYPIPRHDTVYWYQQGPGQDPQFLISFYEKMQSDKGSIPDRFSAQQFSDYHSELNMSSLELGDSALYFCASSRTGGDYGYTFGSGTRLTVV.

This clone was counted a single time. This rearrangement joins TRBV7-3 to TRBJ2-4; tentative D call: TRBD2 (5 bases). The germline V gene has CDR1 SGHTA and CDR2 FQGTGA. This CDR3 has 18 residues. V lost 1 base to trimming and J lost 3 bases, with 19 bases between them. The CDR3 reads CASSLKRSGNGVKNIQYF. CDR3 nucleotides: TGTGCCAGCAGCTTAAAACGGTCGGGCAACGGGGTCAAAAACATTCAGTACTTC. The entire variable domain, with the rest obtained from reference TRBV7-3 and TRBJ2-4, is as follows: GAGVSQTPSNKVTEKGKYVELRCDPISGHTALYWYRQSLGQGPEFLIYFQGTGAADDSGLPNDRFFAVRPEGSVSTLKIQRTERGDSAVYLCASSLKRSGNGVKNIQYFGAGTRLSVL.

V usage is TRBV12-3 or TRBV12-4 and J usage is TRBJ1-5, with 9 positions matching TRBD1. The CDR3 consists of 13 residues. With V trimmed by 6 bases and J by 4 bases, 1 base remained unmatched. CDR3 DNA sequence: TGTGCCAGCAGAGGGACAGGGAATCAGCCCCAGCATTTT. Its translation is CASRGTGNQPQHF.

The chain joins TRBV9 to TRBJ2-7; 8 positions match TRBD1. The CDR3 length is 14 residues. Trimming removed 4 bases from V and 6 bases from J; junction bases left unmatched: 9. Germline V gene data show CDR1 as SGDLS and CDR2 as YYNGEE. This chain's CDR3 is CASSPHGQGSEQYF. Written as DNA, the CDR3 is TGTGCCAGCAGCCCACACGGACAGGGCAGCGAGCAGTACTTC. The complete variable domain, with remaining parts taken from reference TRBV9 and TRBJ2-7, reads DSGVTQTPKHLITATGQRVTLRCSPRSGDLSVYWYQQSLDQGLQFLIQYYNGEERAKGNILERFSAQQFPDLHSELNLSSLELGDSALYFCASSPHGQGSEQYFGPGTRLTVT.

The chain carries TRBV30 and TRBJ2-5; weak D call: TRBD1 (6 bases). The CDR3 has 14 amino acids. The V end lost 1 base, the J end lost 2 bases, and 11 bases lay between the germline ends. The germline CDR1 and CDR2 sequences are GTSNPN and SVGIG (reference sequence). CDR3 DNA: TGTGCCTGGAGTGGTCGGCAGGGGCAAGAGACCCAGTACTTC. Translation gives CAWSGRQGQETQYF.

The chain has TRBV10-1 and TRBJ1-2; D might be TRBD1 (5 bases). The CDR3 spans 17 residues. Trimming stripped 6 bases from V and 4 bases from J, with 24 bases between. CDR1 WNHNN and CDR2 SYGVQD come from the germline V gene (reference sequence). CDR3 DNA: TGCGCCAGCAGCCCCTGTCCCCCCCGGGACGGCTTCTATGGCTACACCTTC. Amino acids: CASSPCPPRDGFYGYTF.

The V call is TRBV19, the J call TRBJ1-6; 7 positions agree with TRBD1. V lost 7 bases to trimming and J lost 0 bases; unmatched junction nucleotides: 6. The CDR3 covers 16 residues. Per the germline V gene, CDR1 is LNHDA and CDR2 is SQIVND (reference sequence). CDR3 sequence: CASTPRTGSYNSPLHF. The CDR3 DNA reads TGTGCCAGTACCCCCCGGACAGGCTCCTATAATTCACCCCTCCACTTT.